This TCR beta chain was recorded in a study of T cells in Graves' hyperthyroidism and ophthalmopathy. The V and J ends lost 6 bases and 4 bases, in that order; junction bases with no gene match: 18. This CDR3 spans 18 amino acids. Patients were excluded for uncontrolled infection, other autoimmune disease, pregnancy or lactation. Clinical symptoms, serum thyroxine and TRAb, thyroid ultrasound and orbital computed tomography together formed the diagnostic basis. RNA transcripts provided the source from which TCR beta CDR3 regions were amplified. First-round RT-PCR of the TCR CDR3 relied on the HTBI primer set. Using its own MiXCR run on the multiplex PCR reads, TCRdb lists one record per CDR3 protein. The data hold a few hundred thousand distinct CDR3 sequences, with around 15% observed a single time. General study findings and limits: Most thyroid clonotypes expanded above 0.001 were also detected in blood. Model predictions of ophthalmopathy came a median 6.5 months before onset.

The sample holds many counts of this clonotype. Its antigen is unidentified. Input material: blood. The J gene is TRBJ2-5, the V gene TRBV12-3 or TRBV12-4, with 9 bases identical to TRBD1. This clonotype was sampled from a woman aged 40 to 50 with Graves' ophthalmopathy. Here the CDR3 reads CASSPTMGQGGLVETQYF. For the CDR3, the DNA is TGTGCCAGCAGCCCGACGATGGGACAGGGCGGGTTGGTAGAGACCCAGTACTTC.